Included here is one T cell receptor (beta chain) sequence, with context. Its antigen is not known. 5'RACE primed at constant segments yielded TCR alpha and TCR beta cDNA libraries bearing sample barcodes and UMIs. TCRdb redid the calling of the 5' RACE reads with MiXCR, one entry per CDR3 protein. This table holds tens of thousands of distinct CDR3 sequences, 5% to 7% found once. The data stem from a study of T-cell memory formation after mild COVID-19. On the study more broadly: In these data, TCR clusters were largely donor specific. The study, taken as a whole, reports: A second wave expanding day 15 to 37 was CD4+-biased; contracting clones were balanced.

The length of the CDR3 is 15 residues. Germline trimming cut 9 bases from V and 6 bases from J; bases unmatched to any gene: 13. CDR1 is LNHNV and CDR2 is YYDKDF in the germline V gene (reference sequence). The TCR originated in an adult who had mild COVID-19 (a few samples of this study predate the infection). Cell type and time point are not known. The sequencing sample was made of PBMCs or a T cell subset sorted from them (not recorded which). V is TRBV15 and J is TRBJ2-4; 8 nucleotides match TRBD1. CDR3 nucleotides: TGTGCCACGAGGAACCCCGGGACAGGACTAAACATTCAGTACTTC. This codes for CATRNPGTGLNIQYF.